This TCR beta chain emerged from a study of CD8 T cells in Susac syndrome (dated by TCRdb to between 2018 and 2020). Background on the whole study: The study used repertoire sequencing to test whether antigen drove CD8+ T cell activation and differentiation in Susac syndrome. Overall study results and their limits: The TCR sequencing and HLA analysis was acknowledged to have included a relatively small number of individuals.

Reading from cysteine to phenylalanine, the CDR3 counts 17 amino acids. The CDR3 DNA has 51 bases and is translated from base 1. CDR1 and CDR2 (KGHDR, SFDVKD) derive from the germline V gene. Compared with germline, V lacks 5 bases and J lacks 4 bases; bases without a gene match: 9. In regard to this clonotype: Its antigen remains unidentified. Base qualities are not at hand, and no much larger clone is one base apart.

Peripheral blood CD8+ and CD4+ T cells from healthy donors, Susac syndrome patients and multiple sclerosis patients were profiled using high-throughput TCR beta sequencing. The multiple sclerosis controls were treatment-naive patients who had stable or active relapsing-remitting disease and met the revised McDonald criteria. CD8+ TEMRA cells were enriched by FACS, while bulk CD8+ and CD4+ T cells were purified by magnetic negative isolation. Blood was drawn into EDTA tubes, processed within 24 hours, and PBMCs were isolated by density gradient centrifugation. PBMCs intended for TCR sequencing were frozen in liquid nitrogen and were later thawed in a 37 degrees C water bath. The sorted or isolated CD4+, CD8+ and CD8+ TEMRA cells reached a purity of at least 90%. RNA was extracted with the RNeasy kit and about 0.5 to 1 ug was reverse transcribed using random hexamers. The immunoSEQ multiplex PCR assay, which covers 54 Vbeta and 13 Jbeta segments, was used to amplify TCR beta CDR3 regions. Bias from PCR amplification was corrected by using a synthetic template baseline for primer optimization and for computational correction. The published analysis was carried out like this. Only productive sequences were kept, with reads annotated to V, D and J genes according to IMGT and analyzed in immunoSEQ Analyzer. To calculate clonality, Shannon entropy was normalized by log2 of the number of productive unique sequences and then subtracted from one. For each patient and control, public and private clones were evaluated among the 100 most prevalent clones. A clone was defined as Susac-specific if it was absent from the healthy and MS cohorts, from around 960 published viral clones and from other ImmuneACCESS disease sequences. The public reads were reanalyzed by TCRdb: fastp trimming at Q25, MiXCR alignment, in-frame beta chains only. Every entry covers one CDR3 protein and lists the most common genes and DNA from its rows. The V and J calls were determined by TCRdb, not by the authors. The sample table contains about 250,000 distinct CDR3 sequences; only one count was recorded for around 93% of them. The ten top clones hold around 0.07% of the sample.

This receptor was identified in a human donor with multiple sclerosis. The chain joins TRBV24-1 to TRBJ2-2; 10 junctional bases match TRBD1. Sequencing was performed on CD4+ T cells from PBMCs. CDR3 reads: CATSALPGQGITGELFF. The DNA reads TGTGCCACCAGTGCTCTACCGGGACAGGGGATCACCGGGGAGCTGTTTTTT.